Below, 25 T cell receptor beta chains from the same sample are listed, as sequenced in a study of T cells in Graves' hyperthyroidism and ophthalmopathy (dated by TCRdb to 2018 to 2020). The receptor library was made with multiplex PCR. Sequenced on an Illumina HiSeq 2000. Amplification of TCR beta CDR3 regions was carried out from RNA transcripts. For the first round of RT-PCR on the TCR CDR3, the HTBI primer set was used together with the Qiagen OneStep RT-PCR kit. TCRdb trimmed public reads at Q25 via fastp, called clones via MiXCR and kept in-frame beta chains. Each CDR3 protein appears once, grouped with its most common genes and DNA. Here the sample has 700,000 to 950,000 distinct CDR3 sequences; 30% to 40% occur a single time. The leading ten clones occupy around 32% of the sample. Sequenced sample: blood. The receptor set was obtained from a woman between 40 and 55 years old with Graves' hyperthyroidism.

This clonotype was seen ten or more times. This chain uses TRBV19 with TRBJ1-1, with 10 bases that match TRBD1. The ends lost 6 bases at V and 5 bases at J; junction bases unmatched: 3. Germline V lookup: CDR1 LNHDA, CDR2 SQIVND (reference sequence). The CDR3 runs to 13 residues. The CDR3 nucleotides read TGTGCCAGTAGGACAGGGGGCTTGACTGAAGCTTTCTTT. Translation: CASRTGGLTEAFF.

This clonotype was picked up many times. The V and J genes are TRBV6-5 and TRBJ1-2; 11 bases agree with TRBD1. Germline V gene sequence: CDR1 MNHEY, CDR2 SVGAGI. Losses at the gene ends were 6 bases for V and 0 bases for J; bases not matched to a gene: 3. This CDR3 region has 15 residues. In nucleotides, the CDR3 is TGTGCCAGCAGGGGGACAGGGGGTTCTAACTATGGCTACACCTTC. This translates into CASRGTGGSNYGYTF.

This clonotype was counted at least ten times. This rearrangement joins TRBV20-1 to TRBJ2-7; D might be TRBD2 (6 bases). CDR3 length: 13 residues. V was pared by 2 bases and J by 3 bases, with 11 bases between. Germline V lookup: CDR1 DFQATT, CDR2 SNEGSKA (reference sequence). CDR3 loop: CSARSAGNYEQYF. The DNA of the CDR3 is TGCAGTGCTAGATCCGCGGGGAACTACGAGCAGTACTTC.

The sample holds one count of this clonotype. This chain connects TRBV11-2 to TRBJ1-1; 8 nucleotides align to TRBD1. CDR1 and CDR2 from the germline V gene are SGHAT and FQNNGV. After removal of 5 bases from V and 4 bases from J, the junction contained 9 bases not matched to a gene. This CDR3 spans 15 amino acids. The CDR3 nucleotides read TGTGCCAGCAGCCCCCTAAGAGGACAGGGCACTGAAGCTTTCTTT. This translates into CASSPLRGQGTEAFF.

In its sample, this clonotype was seen many times. The chain combines TRBV2 with TRBJ1-1; the D is unclear. The V gene's germline CDR1 is SNHLY and CDR2 FYNNEI. This CDR3 comprises 11 residues. V lost 7 bases and J lost 3, with 6 bases in between. In nucleotides, the CDR3 is TGTGCCAGCACGTCGGACACTGAAGCTTTCTTT. Encoded protein: CASTSDTEAFF. The full variable domain, its missing parts supplied by reference TRBV2 and TRBJ1-1, is EPEVTQTPSHQVTQMGQEVILRCVPISNHLYFYWYRQILGQKVEFLVSFYNNEISEKSEIFDDQFSVERPDGSNFTLKIRSTKLEDSAMYFCASTSDTEAFFGQGTRLTVV.

The genes are TRBV7-2 and TRBJ2-7; D possibly corresponds to TRBD1 (5 bases). The CDR3 has 14 residues. Germline assignment: CDR1 SGHTA and CDR2 FQGNSA. V lost 3 bases and J 8 bases, leaving 17 bases between the germline ends. CDR3 region: CASSFRAALLKQYF. The CDR3 DNA reads as TGTGCCAGCAGCTTCAGGGCAGCTCTTTTGAAGCAGTACTTC.

Regarding this clonotype: A much larger clone sits a single nucleotide away, making a read error possible. V and J are TRBV7-9 and TRBJ1-2; a weak D match, TRBD1 (5 bases). Per germline, CDR1 SEHNR and CDR2 FQNEAQ (reference sequence). CDR3 length: 12 amino acids. Trimming removed 7 bases from V and 8 bases from J, with 14 bases in between. The CDR3 is CASTLAGRGYTF. The CDR3 DNA reads TGTGCCAGCACCTTGGCAGGGCGCGGCTACACCTTC.

Turning to this clonotype: This could be a read error, since a much larger clone is one nucleotide away. V is TRBV7-2 and J is TRBJ2-5, with TRBD1 identical over 8 bases. CDR3 size: 13 residues. The V segment lost 4 bases and the J segment 5 bases; nucleotides outside the gene matches: 3. Germline CDR1 is SGHTA and CDR2 is FQGNSA. The CDR3 is CASSWTGIETQYF. The CDR3 DNA is TGTGCCAGCAGCTGGACAGGGATTGAGACCCAGTACTTC.

This clonotype turned up a few times. The rearrangement joins TRBV7-9 to TRBJ1-4; D gene uncertain. The V end lost 0 bases, the J end lost 6 bases, and 11 bases lay between the germline ends. The CDR3 extends over 15 amino acids. CDR1 is SEHNR, CDR2 FQNEAQ, per germline (reference sequence). The CDR3 DNA follows: TGTGCCAGCAGCTTAGCGGGAGGGTGGGATGAAAAACTGTTTTTT. It translates to CASSLAGGWDEKLFF.

This clonotype was observed a handful of times. V usage is TRBV14 and J usage is TRBJ2-7; the D is unclear. The V end was cut by 2 bases, the J end by 2 bases, with 10 bases between. The CDR3 consists of 14 residues. The germline gives CDR1 SGHDN, CDR2 FVKESK. In DNA form, the CDR3 reads TGTGCCAGCAGCCAATTTTCGGGTGCCTACGAGCAGTACTTC. Protein sequence: CASSQFSGAYEQYF.

This clonotype was detected many times. This sequence joins TRBV24-1 and TRBJ1-2; D ambiguous. CDR1 and CDR2 from the germline V gene are KGHDR and SFDVKD. Trimming pared 7 bases from V and 11 bases from J, leaving 16 bases between. This CDR3 has 12 residues. The CDR3 region is CATSETGIGYTF. CDR3 bases: TGTGCCACCAGCGAGACTGGAATAGGGTACACCTTC.

Notes on this clonotype: A much more abundant neighbour one base away suggests this may be a read error. The conserved phenylalanine or tryptophan normally closing the CDR3 is absent here, so this likely arose from a read error. The J gene is TRBJ2-6, the V gene TRBV7-2; TRBD1 matches at 8 bases. The CDR3 is made up of 18 amino acids. Germline CDR1 reads SGHTA; CDR2 reads FQGNSA. J gave up 0 bases and V 1 base, and 5 bases lay outside the gene matches. In nucleotides, the CDR3 is TGTGCCAGCAGCTTAGACGGACAGGGAGGCTCTGGGGCCAACGTCCTGACTCTC. This translates into CASSLDGQGGSGANVLTL.

V usage is TRBV10-2 and J usage is TRBJ1-1, with D possibly TRBD1 on 5 matching bases. The CDR3 consists of 13 residues. Germline V gene data show CDR1 as WSHSY and CDR2 as SAAADI. Trimming shortened V by 5 bases and J by 5 bases, and 12 bases separated the two germline ends. The CDR3 reads CASSRDGLTEAFF. The CDR3 coding sequence is TGCGCCAGCAGTAGGGACGGACTTACTGAAGCTTTCTTT.

The table lists this clonotype with many counts. The chain links TRBV7-2 to TRBJ1-2; the D gene is possibly TRBD1 (5 bases). This CDR3 region has 13 residues. The V gene lost 5 bases and the J gene lost 5 bases, with 12 bases spanning the gap. Germline V gene data show CDR1 as SGHTA and CDR2 as FQGNSA. The CDR3 nucleotides are TGTGCCAGCAGCCCCAGGTGGGGGTATGGCTACACCTTC. Its protein product is CASSPRWGYGYTF.

This sequence joins TRBV19 and TRBJ2-7, with 8 nucleotides matching TRBD1. The germline gives CDR1 LNHDA, CDR2 SQIVND (reference sequence). The CDR3 runs to 17 residues. The trim removed 9 bases at V and 4 bases at J, leaving 20 bases unmatched. CDR3 in DNA: TGTGCCAGCAGTTTCGGTCTCTCTAGGACAGGGCAGTACGAGCAGTACTTC. Protein sequence: CASSFGLSRTGQYEQYF.

The rearrangement links TRBV10-3 to TRBJ1-2; perhaps TRBD1 as D (6 bases). Germline V gene sequence: CDR1 ENHRY, CDR2 SYGVKD. The CDR3 contains 15 residues. V was clipped by 0 bases and J by 3 bases, with 11 bases between them. DNA of the CDR3: TGTGCCATCAGTGAGTCTAGGGGGGGCTACTATGGCTACACCTTC. Its protein is CAISESRGGYYGYTF.

This clonotype was observed many times. V usage is TRBV13 and J usage is TRBJ2-7; TRBD1 agrees at 7 bases. This CDR3 has 16 amino acids. Trimming cost V 5 bases and J 2 bases; bases outside gene matches: 12. Germline-derived CDR1 and CDR2 are PRHDT and FYEKMQ (reference sequence). CDR3 amino acids: CASSDKSRDRPYEQYF. CDR3 DNA: TGTGCCAGCAGCGACAAATCCCGGGACAGACCCTACGAGCAGTACTTC.

This clonotype was seen repeatedly, ten times or more. V is TRBV7-9 and J is TRBJ1-4; no clear D. Germline V gene data show CDR1 as SEHNR and CDR2 as FQNEAQ (reference sequence). This CDR3 comprises 14 residues. V shed 3 bases and J shed 4 bases, with 9 bases lying between them. The CDR3: CASSFASGNEKLFF. The DNA for the CDR3 is TGTGCCAGCAGCTTCGCCTCCGGTAATGAAAAACTGTTTTTT.

This clonotype was counted between two and nine times. The chain uses TRBV12-3 or TRBV12-4 and TRBJ1-1; D gene unclear. This CDR3 region has 14 residues. V was clipped by 3 bases and J by 3 bases, with 11 bases between them. CDR3 in DNA: TGTGCCAGCAGTTTGAATGGATTCGACACTGAAGCTTTCTTT. Translating it yields CASSLNGFDTEAFF.

This clonotype has a count of ten or more. The V call is TRBV7-2, the J call TRBJ1-4; weak D call: TRBD1 (5 bases). Germline CDR1 SGHTA, CDR2 FQGNSA. The CDR3 is made up of 15 amino acids. The V and J ends lost 5 bases and 7 bases respectively, with 17 bases between them. DNA for the CDR3: TGTGCCAGCAGCAAAACCGGGGGACCAGGTGAAAAACTGTTTTTT. Translation: CASSKTGGPGEKLFF. The entire variable domain, with the rest obtained from reference TRBV7-2 and TRBJ1-4, is as follows: GAGVSQSPSNKVTEKGKDVELRCDPISGHTALYWYRQSLGQGLEFLIYFQGNSAPDKSGLPSDRFSAERTGGSVSTLTIQRTQQEDSAVYLCASSKTGGPGEKLFFGSGTQLSVL.

V gene TRBV9 combines with J gene TRBJ1-6; no reliable D call. Trimming removed 7 bases at V and 7 bases at J, with 21 bases between. Germline V gene sequence: CDR1 SGDLS, CDR2 YYNGEE. The CDR3 runs to 16 residues. In DNA form, the CDR3 reads TGTGCCAGCGGTACCGACGGGAGGGTCCTGAATTCACCCCTCCACTTT. Protein product: CASGTDGRVLNSPLHF.

J is TRBJ2-7 and V is TRBV24-1; D is perhaps TRBD1 (6 bases). The germline V gene has CDR1 KGHDR and CDR2 SFDVKD. V was shortened by 4 bases and J by 5 bases, with 17 bases between the two germline ends. The CDR3 contains 15 residues. The CDR3 loop is CATSDPGTSHDEQYF. CDR3 bases: TGTGCCACCAGTGACCCTGGGACAAGCCATGACGAGCAGTACTTC.

This clonotype is a singleton in its sample. Being one base from a much bigger clone, this may be a read error. This CDR3 reads CASSQGGTGGLFF. DNA of the CDR3: TGCGCCAGCAGCCAGGGGGGAACCGGGGGGCTGTTTTTT. This rearrangement joins TRBV7-8 to TRBJ2-2; possible D gene TRBD1, 7 bases. The CDR3 extends over 13 amino acids. From germline, CDR1 is SGHVS and CDR2 FQNEAQ.

The rearrangement uses TRBV10-2 and TRBJ2-2; D may be TRBD1 (6 bases). Trimming pared 6 bases from V and 5 bases from J, leaving 16 bases between. This CDR3 has 15 residues. The germline V gene encodes CDR1 WSHSY and CDR2 SAAADI. CDR3 nucleotides: TGCGCCAGCAGCTACCGACAGGAGCGGACCGGGGAGCTGTTTTTT. This encodes CASSYRQERTGELFF.

The rearrangement links TRBV11-2 to TRBJ1-1, with TRBD1 as a possible D gene (6 bases). Germline CDR1 reads SGHAT; CDR2 reads FQNNGV. The V end was cut by 6 bases, the J end by 5 bases, with 19 bases between. The CDR3 sequence is 15 residues long. CDR3 protein: CASRQEGGLRTEAFF. The CDR3 DNA reads as TGTGCCAGCAGGCAAGAGGGGGGTTTGCGAACTGAAGCTTTCTTT. The entire variable domain, with the rest obtained from reference TRBV11-2 and TRBJ1-1, is as follows: EAGVAQSPRYKIIEKRQSVAFWCNPISGHATLYWYQQILGQGPKLLIQFQNNGVVDDSQLPKDRFSAERLKGVDSTLKIQPAKLEDSAVYLCASRQEGGLRTEAFFGQGTRLTVV.